The TCR beta chain under discussion was sequenced for a study of blood T cell repertoires in COVID-19 (dated by TCRdb to 2020 to 2022). The study in broad terms: Collaborator samples came from the United States, Italy and Spain and covered acute and convalescent phases of COVID-19. Subjects who had been exposed to COVID-19, were actively infected with it, or had recovered from it provided the deeply sampled blood TCRbeta repertoires that made up the dataset. Sample metadata almost always included a de-identified subject ID, COVID-19 status, age in years and sex. The material from the prospective study consisted of cDNA or gDNA derived from T cells, B-cell-depleted T cells, or PBMCs. The samples were drawn from two sources: the first 160 participants of the ongoing ImmuneRACE study, and over 950 subjects contributed by 6 global collaborators. The repertoires were released in a freely available public database intended as a resource for research on the immune response to SARS-CoV-2. HLA class I and class II types, where available, came from metadata supplied by the sample provider rather than from assay-based typing. Paper-wide results and their limitations: Clinical and demographic metadata were provided uncurated, with the amount varying by source and participant.

TCRbeta CDR3 regions were amplified from genomic DNA using the immunoSEQ Assay, a bias-controlled multiplex PCR. The paper's processing steps were these. The number of nucleated cells in each sample was estimated by amplification of reference gene primers within the assay. Sequence reads were collapsed and filtered to measure the absolute abundance of every unique TCRbeta CDR3 rearrangement. For each sample, productive Simpson clonality was calculated as the square root of Simpson's diversity index over productive rearrangements. TCRdb holds this immuneACCESS table with in-frame rearrangements only. Some clones are missing; in checked studies, unresolved V genes explain under half, and the rest has no known cause. The V and J calls and clone size were taken over from that table, and D and trimming were inferred from the DNA. Across this sample there are about 190,000 clones, with about nine tenths seen only once. The ten largest clones capture around 1.1% of the sample.

Reading the germline V gene (reference sequence) gives CDR1 LNHDA and CDR2 SQIVND. The CDR3 starts with the cysteine, ends with the phenylalanine, and has 15 residues. Only the CDR3 DNA is retained, 45 bases long and in frame from the first base. The V and J ends are trimmed by 5 bases and 0 bases, leaving 11 bases between them. Concerning this clone: The antigen this receptor binds is unknown. Base qualities are not recorded, but no much larger clone differs from it by a single base.

Each collaborating institution followed its own protocols to collect whole blood in K2EDTA tubes. For TCRbeta analysis, collaborators shipped samples as frozen whole blood, isolated PBMCs, or DNA extracted from either of those sample types. The chain joins TRBV19 to TRBJ2-1, with no reliable assignment of the D segment. This sequence originates from a man under 40 with acute or convalescent COVID-19. Sequenced input: peripheral blood. CDR3 protein: CASSSQISSYNEQFF. At the DNA level, the sequence is TGTGCCAGTAGTTCACAGATTAGCTCCTACAATGAGCAGTTCTTC. When the CDR3 is completed using the reference TRBV19 and TRBJ2-1 genes on either side, the full variable domain is DGGITQSPKYLFRKEGQNVTLSCEQNLNHDAMYWYRQDPGQGLRLIYYSQIVNDFQKGDIAEGYSVSREKKESFPLTVTSAQKNPTAFYLCASSSQISSYNEQFFGPGTRLTVL.